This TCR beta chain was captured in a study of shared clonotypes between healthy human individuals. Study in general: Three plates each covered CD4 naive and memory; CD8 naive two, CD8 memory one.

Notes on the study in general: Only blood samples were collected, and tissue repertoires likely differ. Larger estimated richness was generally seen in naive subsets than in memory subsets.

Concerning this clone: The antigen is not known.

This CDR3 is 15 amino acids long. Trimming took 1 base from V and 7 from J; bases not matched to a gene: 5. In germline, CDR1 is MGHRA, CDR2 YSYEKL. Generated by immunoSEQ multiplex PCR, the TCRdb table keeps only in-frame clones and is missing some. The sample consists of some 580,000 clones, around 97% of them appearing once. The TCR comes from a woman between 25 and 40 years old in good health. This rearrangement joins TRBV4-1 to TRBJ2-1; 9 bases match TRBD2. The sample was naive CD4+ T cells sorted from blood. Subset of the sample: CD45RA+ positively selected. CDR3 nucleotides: TGCGCCAGCAGCCAAGTGGCGGGAGGGAGGAATGAGCAGTTCTTC. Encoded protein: CASSQVAGGRNEQFF.